This T cell receptor (beta chain) emerged from a study of preoperative IRX-2 immunotherapy in early breast cancer. Some clones are missing from TCRdb's copy, which holds only in-frame ones; the method was immunoSEQ multiplex PCR. The sample lists about 98,000 clones, just over 85% occurring once. This sample's treatment: preoperative locoregional IRX-2 cytokine immunotherapy. Samples came from a phase Ib trial of preoperative locoregional IRX-2 cytokine immunotherapy. Germline V gives CDR1 SGHRS, CDR2 YFSETQ. The CDR3 consists of 15 residues. V gave up 0 bases and J gave up 6 bases, with 12 bases separating them.

The gene calls are TRBV5-1 and TRBJ2-2; the D is unclear. This sequence originates from a human donor with breast cancer. The sample was tumor tissue, taken after IRX-2 immunotherapy. CDR3 DNA sequence: TGCGCCAGCAGCTTGGATGCAGTATCGGCCGGGGAGCTGTTTTTT. Translated: CASSLDAVSAGELFF. Supplemented by reference TRBV5-1 and TRBJ2-2, the full variable domain reads KAGVTQTPRYLIKTRGQQVTLSCSPISGHRSVSWYQQTPGQGLQFLFEYFSETQRNKGNFPGRFSGRQFSNSRSEMNVSTLELGDSALYLCASSLDAVSAGELFFGEGSRLTVL.